This record concerns one T cell receptor beta chain sequence. Its specificity is unknown. A much larger clone lies a single base off, so this may be a read error. This CDR3 has 13 residues. Trimming cost V 0 bases and J 3 bases, with 6 bases left between them. CDR1 is LGHNA and CDR2 is YSLEER in the germline V gene. TCRdb ran MiXCR on the RT-PCR reads and lists one entry per CDR3 protein. Here the sample spans 650,000 to 800,000 distinct CDR3 sequences, approximately 15% being singletons. The data stem from a study of response to subunit inactivated influenza vaccine. Study-level results: There was a suggestion from the authors that each seasonal influenza vaccination recruits few new T cells.

This chain connects TRBV4-3 to TRBJ2-7; D gene unclear. The receptor was isolated from a man aged 50 to 59 who received an inactivated influenza vaccine. This material consisted of PBMCs from blood, taken approximately 15 days before vaccination. The CDR3 DNA reads TGCGCCAGCAGCCAAGATATCGGCTACGAGCAGTACTTC. It is translated as CASSQDIGYEQYF.